The present TCR beta chain was sequenced within a study of OX40 agonist ivuxolimab in advanced cancers. Whole-study context: Dose-escalation subjects each had hepatocellular carcinoma, melanoma, renal cell or head and neck cancer. Males comprised 70% to 85% of the group, whose mean age was approximately 60 years (range about 20 to 90).

Assay used: immunoSEQ multiplex PCR; TCRdb lists only in-frame clones, some missing. The top ten clones hold 1.3% to 1.5% of a sample with some 86,000 clones, roughly 87% of them seen once. Sequencing used CD4+ or CD8+ T cells sorted from blood, obtained in a trial of the OX40 agonist ivuxolimab. The sequence was obtained from an adult with an advanced solid tumor such as melanoma, head and neck, liver or kidney cancer.

The CDR3 loop is CASSLGVAGGKETQYF. The DNA of the CDR3 is TGTGCCAGCAGCTTAGGAGTAGCGGGAGGTAAAGAGACCCAGTACTTC. The chain recombines TRBV11-3 with TRBJ2-5, with 10 bases fitting TRBD2. Trimming removed 1 base from V and 3 bases from J; junction bases left unmatched: 5. The CDR3 has 16 residues. CDR1 SGHNT and CDR2 YENEEA come from the germline V gene.